This T cell receptor beta chain is from a study of T cell responses to AZD1222 COVID-19 vaccine. Comment on this clone: Its antigen remains unknown.

Study findings and constraints: As reported, nearly half of all spike-specific TCRs target variant regions that are unmutated.

J lost 5 bases, V lost 3 bases, and 6 bases had no gene match. The length of the CDR3 is 15 residues. Germline-derived CDR1 and CDR2 are MDHEN and SYDVKM. The protocol was immunoSEQ multiplex PCR, while the TCRdb copy is restricted to in-frame clones and leaves out a portion. Found here are 100,000 or so clones, roughly nine tenths of them singletons; the top ten hold about 1.2%. The starting material was peripheral blood, obtained on day 0 of AZD1222 vaccination. This chain joins TRBV28 and TRBJ2-3; 9 nucleotides align to TRBD1. The clonotype comes from an adult in good health. The CDR3 DNA reads TGTGCCAGCAGTTTCCGGGACAGGGCGGTAGATACGCAGTATTTT. Translating it yields CASSFRDRAVDTQYF.